The present entry profiles one T cell receptor (beta chain) with its context. The data are from a study of blood T cell repertoires in COVID-19. Trimming took off 0 bases at V and 8 bases at J, with 9 bases between the two ends. The V gene's germline CDR1 is SGHRS and CDR2 YFSETQ. The CDR3 totals 13 residues. The data were produced by immunoSEQ multiplex PCR, yet TCRdb's version contains in-frame clones alone and is incomplete. The sample consists of about 190,000 clones, 65% to 85% of them appearing once. The chain couples TRBV5-1 to TRBJ2-1; no definite D call. The receptor was derived from a woman in her 30s with acute or convalescent COVID-19. Sequenced input: peripheral blood. The CDR3 region has the DNA TGCGCCAGCAGCTTGGATCGGTTCGATGAGCAGTTCTTC. Its protein product is CASSLDRFDEQFF.